The source of this T cell receptor beta chain is a study of PD-L1 blockade in urothelial cancer. Germline V gene data show CDR1 as SGHDT and CDR2 as YYEEEE. The CDR3 consists of 14 residues. Unmatched junction bases numbered 8, after V lost 4 bases and J lost 5 bases. Clones were sequenced by immunoSEQ multiplex PCR, and TCRdb holds only the in-frame ones, with some missing. The repertoire holds 35,000 to 45,000 clones, with 91% as singletons. The time point: peripheral blood 6 weeks after treatment start. Sample: PBMCs, taken around atezolizumab (anti-PD-L1) treatment. The TCR sequence derives from a man aged 65 to 79 with urothelial cancer. V and J are TRBV5-6 and TRBJ2-5; 7 bases are shared with TRBD1. For the CDR3, the DNA is TGTGCCAGCAGCCGGACAGGTCAAATGGAGACCCAGTACTTC. It specifies CASSRTGQMETQYF.